A selection of T cell receptor beta chains follows, all from one sample in a study of blood T cell repertoires in COVID-19. Clones were read by immunoSEQ multiplex PCR, and TCRdb kept only the in-frame ones, dropping some. The sample has about 48,000 clones, under 90% seen once; the top ten hold under 6%. Sample: peripheral blood. The receptors originated from a woman aged 60-70 years with acute or convalescent COVID-19. The CDR3 runs from the conserved cysteine through the conserved F or W. The order of the fields is clone size, J gene, D gene, V gene, CDR3 DNA, CDR3 protein. D genes are given only for firm matches. Part of the rows lack a size; the others show once, few, many or a class for expanded clones.

>NA|TRBJ2-7|TRBD1|TRBV5-4
TGTGCCAGCAGCCAACCGGGACAGGGGGTCTACGAGCAGTACTTC
CASSQPGQGVYEQYF
>NA|TRBJ1-3|NA|TRBV30
TGTGCCTGGAGTCAGGGGTACGGAAACACCATATATTTT
CAWSQGYGNTIYF
>NA|TRBJ2-2|NA|TRBV19
TGTGCCAGTTGGAGCACCGGGGAGCTGTTTTTT
CASWSTGELFF
>NA|TRBJ2-7|TRBD2|TRBV7-6
TGTGCCAGCAGCTTAGGTCCGACTAGCTCCCATGAGCAGTACTTC
CASSLGPTSSHEQYF
>NA|TRBJ2-3|TRBD2|TRBV30
TGTGCCTGGACTGGGACTAGCGCAGATACGCAGTATTTT
CAWTGTSADTQYF
>NA|TRBJ1-5|TRBD1|TRBV11-2
TGTGCCAGCAGCTTGGGGACAGATAGCAATCAGCCCCAGCATTTT
CASSLGTDSNQPQHF
>NA|TRBJ2-3|NA|TRBV3-1/TRBV3-2
TGTGCCAGCAGCCGTATCCCTAACACAGATACGCAGTATTTT
CASSRIPNTDTQYF
>NA|TRBJ1-5|NA|TRBV7-2
TGTGCCAGCAGCTTAGAGAGCAGGGTAAAGCCCCAGCATTTT
CASSLESRVKPQHF
>NA|TRBJ1-1|NA|TRBV5-6
TGTGCCAGCAGCTCCTTCAGGCCCACTGAAGCTTTCTTT
CASSSFRPTEAFF
>NA|TRBJ1-1|TRBD1|TRBV3-1/TRBV3-2
TGTGCCAGCAGCCACGGGACAGGGACCACTGAAGCTTTCTTT
CASSHGTGTTEAFF
>NA|TRBJ2-1|TRBD2|TRBV19
TGTGCCAGTACCCGACTAGCGGGGGGCAATGAGCAGTTCTTC
CASTRLAGGNEQFF
>NA|TRBJ1-2|NA|TRBV11-1
TGTGCCAGCAGCTTGGCAGGGGACCGTGGCTACACCTTC
CASSLAGDRGYTF
>NA|TRBJ2-2|TRBD2|TRBV9
TGTGCCAGCAGCGTAGGCCTAGCGGGGGTCGGGGAGCTGTTTTTT
CASSVGLAGVGELFF
>NA|TRBJ1-2|TRBD1|TRBV27
TGTGCCAGCAGTGGCCGCGGGACAGGGAGGCTTCAAAACTATGGCTACACCTTC
CASSGRGTGRLQNYGYTF
>NA|TRBJ2-2|NA|TRBV29-1
TGCAGCGTTGTTTACCAGAATACCGGGGAGCTGTTTTTT
CSVVYQNTGELFF
>NA|TRBJ2-1|NA|TRBV7-3
TGTGCCAGCAGCCTGAGACTAAGCTCCTACAATGAGCAGTTCTTC
CASSLRLSSYNEQFF
>NA|TRBJ1-4|NA|TRBV7-9
TGTGCCAGCAGCTCCAATCGGGCAGGGAATGAAAAACTGTTTTTT
CASSSNRAGNEKLFF
>once|TRBJ2-1|NA|TRBV10-3
TGTGCCATCGGATCGGGAAACCACAATGAGCAGTTCTTC
CAIGSGNHNEQFF
>NA|TRBJ2-3|TRBD2|TRBV29-1
TGCAGCGCCAGGACTAGCGGGAGCAGCACAGATACGCAGTATTTT
CSARTSGSSTDTQYF
>NA|TRBJ1-1|NA|TRBV12-3/TRBV12-4
TGTGCCAGCAGTTTCGAGGTTTACACTGAAGCTTTCTTT
CASSFEVYTEAFF
>NA|TRBJ1-1|NA|TRBV7-2
TGTGCCAGCAGCCCTCACGGGTCGGAGGGGGCTTTCTTT
CASSPHGSEGAFF